This T cell receptor (beta chain) came from a study of T cells in localized non-small cell lung cancer. General observations from the study: Across samples, adjacent lung featured a median roughly 50 of the top 100 tumor clones. Greater blood T cell density accompanied longer overall survival. A single tumor region was sequenced, leaving heterogeneity possible.

Profiling relied on immunoSEQ multiplex PCR, and the TCRdb table lists in-frame clones only, not all of them. Of some 16,000 clones detected, about 85% appear once; the ten largest clones hold approximately 23%. With regard to this clone: Its antigen is unknown.

Trimming took 3 bases from V and 4 from J, leaving 16 bases between them. The germline CDR1 and CDR2 sequences are MDHEN and SYDVKM. The CDR3 runs to 16 residues. The chain uses TRBV28 and TRBJ2-1; D gene ambiguous. The sequence derives from a male donor aged 60 or over with stage I lung adenocarcinoma. The specimen comprised peripheral blood, sampled before any cancer treatment. The CDR3: CASSFVAGRRYNEQFF. In DNA form, the CDR3 reads TGTGCCAGCAGTTTTGTTGCCGGGCGGAGATACAATGAGCAGTTCTTC. The complete variable domain, with remaining parts taken from reference TRBV28 and TRBJ2-1, reads DVKVTQSSRYLVKRTGEKVFLECVQDMDHENMFWYRQDPGLGLRLIYFSYDVKMKEKGDIPEGYSVSREKKERFSLILESASTNQTSMYLCASSFVAGRRYNEQFFGPGTRLTVL.